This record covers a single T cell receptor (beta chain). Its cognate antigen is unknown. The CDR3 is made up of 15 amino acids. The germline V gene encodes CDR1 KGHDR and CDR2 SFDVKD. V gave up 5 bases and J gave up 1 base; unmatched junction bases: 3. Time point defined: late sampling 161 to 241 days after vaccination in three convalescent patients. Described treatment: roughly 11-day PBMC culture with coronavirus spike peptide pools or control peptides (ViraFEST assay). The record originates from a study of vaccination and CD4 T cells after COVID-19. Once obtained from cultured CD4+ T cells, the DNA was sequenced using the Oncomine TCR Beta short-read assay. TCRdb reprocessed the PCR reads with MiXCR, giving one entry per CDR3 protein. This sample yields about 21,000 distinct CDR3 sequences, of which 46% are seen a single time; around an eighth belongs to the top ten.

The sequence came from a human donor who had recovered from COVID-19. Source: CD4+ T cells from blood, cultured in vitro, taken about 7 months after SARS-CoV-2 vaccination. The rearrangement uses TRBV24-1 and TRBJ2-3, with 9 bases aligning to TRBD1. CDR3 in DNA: TGTGCCACCAGTGCCGGACAGGGGCGCACAGATACGCAGTATTTT. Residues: CATSAGQGRTDTQYF.